Listed here are 20 T cell receptor beta chains from one sample, sequenced in a study of blood T cell repertoires in COVID-19. Libraries were prepared by immunoSEQ multiplex PCR; TCRdb keeps only in-frame clonotypes and omits some of them. In the table there are about 280,000 clones, 86% of which are singletons. Specimen: peripheral blood. These receptors came from a woman in her 70s with COVID-19, enrolled during active disease.

The rearrangement uses TRBV6-4 and TRBJ2-1; 9 nucleotides match TRBD2. Germline trimming cut 8 bases from V and 10 bases from J; bases unmatched to any gene: 12. The germline CDR1 and CDR2 sequences are MRHNA and SNTAGT. The CDR3 spans 14 residues. CDR3 DNA: TGTGCCAGCGCCCCCGGGACTAGCACTAGGGAGCAGTTCTTC. This gives the protein CASAPGTSTREQFF.

The gene calls are TRBV5-1 and TRBJ2-3; 10 bases agree with TRBD1. The germline CDR1 and CDR2 sequences are SGHRS and YFSETQ. The CDR3 runs 16 residues. The J segment lost 5 bases and the V segment lost 0 bases, leaving 6 bases of the junction unmatched. CDR3 amino acids: CASSLVDRGNLDTQYF. DNA of the CDR3: TGCGCCAGCAGCTTGGTGGACAGGGGGAACTTAGATACGCAGTATTTT.

The J gene is TRBJ2-7, the V gene TRBV6-5, with TRBD2 as a possible D gene (5 bases). The CDR3 contains 11 residues. The V gene's germline CDR1 is MNHEY and CDR2 SVGAGI. Trimming cost V 8 bases and J 2 bases, with 7 bases left between them. The DNA for the CDR3 is TGTGCCAGCGGGAGAGCCTACGAGCAGTACTTC. This codes for CASGRAYEQYF.

The V gene is TRBV10-3, the J gene TRBJ2-3; 10 positions agree with TRBD1. Germline V gives CDR1 ENHRY, CDR2 SYGVKD. Trimming at V came to 3 bases and at J to 2 bases, leaving 5 bases not matched to a gene. The CDR3 length is 16 residues. As DNA, the CDR3 is TGTGCCATCAGTGACGGCGGACAGGGGGTCACAGATACGCAGTATTTT. This codes for CAISDGGQGVTDTQYF.

The gene calls are TRBV5-4 and TRBJ1-1, with D possibly being TRBD1 (6 bases). This CDR3 has 12 amino acids. Germline V gene sequence: CDR1 SGHNT, CDR2 YYREEE (reference sequence). V lost 4 bases, J lost 7 bases, and 11 bases lay in between. CDR3 bases: TGTGCCAGCAGCGCAGACAGGTTTGAAGCTTTCTTT. Translating it yields CASSADRFEAFF.

The CDR3 spells CASNVLGTGLYGYTF. CDR3 nucleotides: TGTGCCAGCAATGTTCTCGGGACAGGCCTCTATGGCTACACCTTC. This chain connects TRBV2 to TRBJ1-2; 8 bases map to TRBD1. Germline V gene lookup returns CDR1 SNHLY and CDR2 FYNNEI. The V and J ends lost 7 bases and 4 bases, in that order; junction bases with no gene match: 11. The CDR3 has 15 residues.

This chain uses TRBV5-5 with TRBJ2-1, with D uncertain. Germline CDR1 SGHKS, CDR2 YYEKEE (reference sequence). The CDR3 is 14 amino acids. V lost 0 bases and J lost 8, with 12 bases in between. CDR3 protein: CASSLVMSRDEQFF. The CDR3 bases are TGTGCCAGCAGCTTGGTAATGTCACGGGATGAGCAGTTCTTC.

The chain links TRBV3-1 (or the pseudogene TRBV3-2) to TRBJ1-1; D gene ambiguous. Trimming removed 3 bases at V and 7 bases at J, with 6 bases between. Germline V gives CDR1 LGHDT, CDR2 YNNKEL (reference sequence). This CDR3 contains 11 residues. The CDR3 DNA is TGTGCCAGCAGCCAGAGTGGTGAAGCTTTCTTT. Translated: CASSQSGEAFF.

The chain links TRBV3-1 (or the pseudogene TRBV3-2) to TRBJ1-6; D remains ambiguous. The ends were cut back, 4 bases at V and 2 bases at J, with 12 bases in the middle. CDR1 and CDR2 (germline): LGHDT, YNNKEL (reference sequence). The CDR3 totals 16 residues. In DNA, the CDR3 is TGTGCCAGCAGCCCGGAGAGAGTCACCTATAATTCACCCCTCCACTTT. It codes for CASSPERVTYNSPLHF.

The chain combines TRBV19 with TRBJ1-5, with D possibly being TRBD1 (5 bases). Germline values: CDR1 LNHDA, CDR2 SQIVND (reference sequence). The CDR3 length is 15 residues. V was shortened by 5 bases and J by 0 bases, with 11 bases between the two germline ends. CDR3 bases: TGTGCCAGTAGTTGGGCAGGGCATAGCAATCAGCCCCAGCATTTT. Translation: CASSWAGHSNQPQHF.

The sample holds a few counts of this clone. One junction end disagrees with the germline gene, perhaps due to a read error. The chain joins TRBV6-2 or TRBV6-3 to TRBJ2-7; 7 nucleotides match TRBD1. The CDR3 is made up of 12 amino acids. The germline gives CDR1 MNHEY, CDR2 SVGEGT. CDR3 in amino acids: CASSYWSGGSFF. Here the CDR3 DNA reads TGTGCCAGCAGTTACTGGTCAGGGGGTTCATTCTTC.

The genes are TRBV10-3 and TRBJ2-2; TRBD1 might be the D (5 bases). This CDR3 is built from 14 residues. Germline-derived CDR1 and CDR2 are ENHRY and SYGVKD. V dropped 3 bases and J dropped 1 base, with 6 bases sitting between them. The CDR3 DNA is TGTGCCATCAGTGAAGACAGGAACACCGGGGAGCTGTTTTTT. Residues: CAISEDRNTGELFF.

This chain links TRBV28 with TRBJ2-1; 10 bases fit TRBD2. Germline CDR1 MDHEN, CDR2 SYDVKM. The CDR3 loop spans 19 amino acids. Trimming cost V 3 bases and J 0 bases; bases outside gene matches: 11. Written as DNA, the CDR3 is TGTGCCAGCAGTTTCAGGACTAGCGGTGGCCTGAGCTCCTACAATGAGCAGTTCTTC. It yields the protein CASSFRTSGGLSSYNEQFF.

The chain combines TRBV27 with TRBJ2-1, with D possibly being TRBD2 (5 bases). CDR1 and CDR2 (germline): MNHEY, SMNVEV (reference sequence). V was pared by 6 bases and J by 10 bases, with 13 bases between. The CDR3 is 12 amino acids. DNA for the CDR3: TGTGCCAGCAGCCGGGGTAAAGGGGAGCAGTTCTTC. Its translation: CASSRGKGEQFF.

This rearrangement joins TRBV7-2 to TRBJ1-2; a possible D gene is TRBD1 (5 bases). Trimming removed 5 bases at V and 8 bases at J, with 18 bases between. Germline V gene lookup returns CDR1 SGHTA and CDR2 FQGNSA. This CDR3 has 14 residues. The CDR3: CASSPVEGVKGYTF. CDR3 nucleotides: TGTGCCAGCAGCCCCGTCGAAGGGGTAAAGGGCTACACCTTC. Full variable domain (remainder filled in from reference TRBV7-2 and TRBJ1-2): GAGVSQSPSNKVTEKGKDVELRCDPISGHTALYWYRQSLGQGLEFLIYFQGNSAPDKSGLPSDRFSAERTGGSVSTLTIQRTQQEDSAVYLCASSPVEGVKGYTFGSGTRLTVV.

This clone was observed a single time. The chain employs TRBV7-9 and TRBJ2-3, with a tentative D call TRBD1 (6 bases). Trimming cost V 3 bases and J 8 bases, with 9 bases left between them. The CDR3 sequence is 12 residues long. The germline CDR1 and CDR2 sequences are SEHNR and FQNEAQ (reference sequence). DNA for the CDR3: TGTGCCAGCAGCTTGAGCAGGGGTACGCAGTATTTT. Translated: CASSLSRGTQYF.

Turning to this clone: This same CDR3 is encoded by further DNA sequences in the sample. V gene TRBV5-5 combines with J gene TRBJ2-1; 7 bases agree with TRBD2. CDR3 size: 15 residues. Trimming at V came to 1 base and at J to 0 bases, leaving 1 base not matched to a gene. Germline V lookup: CDR1 SGHKS, CDR2 YYEKEE (reference sequence). CDR3 DNA: TGTGCCAGCAGCTTGACGGGGGGCTCCTACAATGAGCAGTTCTTC. Protein product: CASSLTGGSYNEQFF.

This clone was detected ten times or more. V and J are TRBV30 and TRBJ1-2, with TRBD1 as a possible D gene (6 bases). CDR3 size: 12 residues. Germline-derived CDR1 and CDR2 are GTSNPN and SVGIG (reference sequence). V gave up 0 bases and J gave up 8 bases, with 10 bases separating them. In DNA, the CDR3 is TGTGCCTGGAGTGTACAGGGTAGGGGCTACACCTTC. Translated: CAWSVQGRGYTF. The full variable domain, completed using reference TRBV30 and TRBJ1-2, is SQTIHQWPATLVQPVGSPLSLECTVEGTSNPNLYWYRQAAGRGLQLLFYSVGIGQISSEVPQNLSASRPQDRQFILSSKKLLLSDSGFYLCAWSVQGRGYTFGSGTRLTVV.

The chain employs TRBV28 and TRBJ2-7; a possible D gene is TRBD1 (8 bases). The V gene lost 6 bases and the J gene lost 3 bases, with 27 bases spanning the gap. This CDR3 is built from 18 residues. Germline values: CDR1 MDHEN, CDR2 SYDVKM. The CDR3 coding sequence is TGTGCCAGCAGCGGTACAGGGGGGGCGAGCGGGTTAGGCTACGAGCAGTACTTC. This sequence encodes CASSGTGGASGLGYEQYF.

This chain joins TRBV18 and TRBJ2-7, with a weak D call TRBD1 (5 bases). This CDR3 contains 15 residues. Trimming removed 3 bases at V and 4 bases at J, with 16 bases between. CDR1 is KGHSH, CDR2 LQKENI, per germline. Here the CDR3 reads CASSPAGRTIYEQYF. The CDR3 DNA sequence: TGTGCCAGCTCACCGGCTGGCAGGACAATTTACGAGCAGTACTTC.